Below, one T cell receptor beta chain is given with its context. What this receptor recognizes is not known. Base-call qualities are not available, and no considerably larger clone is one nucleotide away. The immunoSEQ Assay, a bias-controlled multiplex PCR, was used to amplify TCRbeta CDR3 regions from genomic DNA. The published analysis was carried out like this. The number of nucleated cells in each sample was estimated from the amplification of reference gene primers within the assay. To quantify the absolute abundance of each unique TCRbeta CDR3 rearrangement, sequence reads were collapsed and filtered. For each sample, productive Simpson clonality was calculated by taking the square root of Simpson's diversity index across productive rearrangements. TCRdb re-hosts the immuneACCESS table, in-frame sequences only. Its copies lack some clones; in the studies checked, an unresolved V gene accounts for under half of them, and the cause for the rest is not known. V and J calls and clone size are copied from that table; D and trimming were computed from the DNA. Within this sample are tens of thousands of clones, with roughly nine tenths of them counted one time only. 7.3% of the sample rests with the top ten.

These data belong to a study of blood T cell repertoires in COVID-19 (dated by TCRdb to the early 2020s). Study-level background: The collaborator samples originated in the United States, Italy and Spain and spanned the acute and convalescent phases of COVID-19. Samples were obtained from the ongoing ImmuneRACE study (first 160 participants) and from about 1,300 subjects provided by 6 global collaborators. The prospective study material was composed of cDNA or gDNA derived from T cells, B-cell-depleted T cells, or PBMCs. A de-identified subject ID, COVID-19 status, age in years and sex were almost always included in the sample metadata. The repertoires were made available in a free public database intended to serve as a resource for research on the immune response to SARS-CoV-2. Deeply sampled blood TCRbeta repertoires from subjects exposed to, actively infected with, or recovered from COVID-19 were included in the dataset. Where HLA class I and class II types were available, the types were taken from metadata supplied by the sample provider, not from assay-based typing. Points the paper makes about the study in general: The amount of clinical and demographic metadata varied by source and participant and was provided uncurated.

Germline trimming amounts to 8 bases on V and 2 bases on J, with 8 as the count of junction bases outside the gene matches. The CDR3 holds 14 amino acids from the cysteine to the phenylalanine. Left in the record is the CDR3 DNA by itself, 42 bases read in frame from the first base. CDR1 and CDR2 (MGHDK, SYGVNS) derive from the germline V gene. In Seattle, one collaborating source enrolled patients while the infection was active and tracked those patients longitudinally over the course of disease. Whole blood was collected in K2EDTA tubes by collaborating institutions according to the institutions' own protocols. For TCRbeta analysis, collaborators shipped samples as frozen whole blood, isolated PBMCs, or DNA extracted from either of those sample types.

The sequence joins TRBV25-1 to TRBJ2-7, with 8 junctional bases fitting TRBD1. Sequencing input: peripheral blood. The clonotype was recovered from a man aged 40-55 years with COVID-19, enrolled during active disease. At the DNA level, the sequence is TGTGCCAGCTCAAGGACAGGGAAGACCTACGAGCAGTACTTC. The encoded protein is CASSRTGKTYEQYF.